The clone carrying this T cell receptor beta chain was detected only once. This sample was taken from a study of blood T cell repertoires in COVID-19. Study overall: COVID-19 samples collected from the United States, Italy and Spain covered acute and convalescent phases.

The CDR3 is 12 residues long. V shed 0 bases and J shed 7 bases, with 8 bases lying between them. Germline V gene sequence: CDR1 SGHRS, CDR2 YFSETQ. Sequencing used immunoSEQ multiplex PCR; TCRdb keeps in-frame clones, though not all of them. Counted here are roughly 200,000 clones, about nine tenths occurring once; the ten biggest clones make up 3% to 3.5%. The sequence was obtained from a woman between 50 and 59 years old in a cohort exposed to, infected with or recovered from COVID-19 (not recorded which). The gene calls are TRBV5-1 and TRBJ2-7; D remains unclear. Sequenced sample: PBMCs or T cells enriched from blood (not recorded which). The CDR3 loop reads CASSLVDEEQYF. In DNA, the CDR3 is TGCGCCAGCAGCTTGGTCGATGAGGAGCAGTACTTC.